This T cell receptor (beta chain) was captured in a study of cytomegalovirus exposure and HLA in healthy donors. Study-wide context: An earlier analysis identified approximately 120 million unique TCR beta sequences in approximately 190 million T cells. Study results and limitations: Immune exposure information comprised only CMV serostatus. A later analysis found that most CMV-associated TCR beta chains appeared HLA-restricted.

The PCR had 60 Vbeta and 13 Jbeta primers. The table came from immunoSEQ multiplex PCR; TCRdb's copy has only in-frame clones and leaves some out. Among about 180,000 clones listed, about four fifths were seen once. Germline loops: CDR1 LNHDA, CDR2 SQIVND (reference sequence). Unmatched junction bases numbered 10, after V lost 6 bases and J lost 4 bases. This CDR3 region has 15 residues. As regards this clone: Its antigen is currently unknown.

This sequence was found in a woman under 30 in good health and CMV-seropositive. The V call is TRBV19, the J call TRBJ2-7; TRBD1 matches 9 bases. The sample consisted of PBMCs. This chain's CDR3 is CASRLNAGTGYEQYF. CDR3 coding DNA: TGTGCCAGTAGATTAAACGCCGGGACAGGGTACGAGCAGTACTTC. Full variable domain (rest looked up from reference TRBV19 and TRBJ2-7): DGGITQSPKYLFRKEGQNVTLSCEQNLNHDAMYWYRQDPGQGLRLIYYSQIVNDFQKGDIAEGYSVSREKKESFPLTVTSAQKNPTAFYLCASRLNAGTGYEQYFGPGTRLTVT.